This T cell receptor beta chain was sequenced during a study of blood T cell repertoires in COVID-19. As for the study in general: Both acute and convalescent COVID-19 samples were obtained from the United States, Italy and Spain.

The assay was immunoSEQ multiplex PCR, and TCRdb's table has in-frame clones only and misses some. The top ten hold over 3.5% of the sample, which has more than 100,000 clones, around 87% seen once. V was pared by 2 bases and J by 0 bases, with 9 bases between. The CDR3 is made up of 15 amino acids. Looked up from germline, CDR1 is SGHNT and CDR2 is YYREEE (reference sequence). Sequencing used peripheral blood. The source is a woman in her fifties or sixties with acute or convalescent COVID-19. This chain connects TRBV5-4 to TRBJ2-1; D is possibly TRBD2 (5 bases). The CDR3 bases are TGTGCCAGCAGCTTACGCGGGTCCTCCTACAATGAGCAGTTCTTC. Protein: CASSLRGSSYNEQFF.